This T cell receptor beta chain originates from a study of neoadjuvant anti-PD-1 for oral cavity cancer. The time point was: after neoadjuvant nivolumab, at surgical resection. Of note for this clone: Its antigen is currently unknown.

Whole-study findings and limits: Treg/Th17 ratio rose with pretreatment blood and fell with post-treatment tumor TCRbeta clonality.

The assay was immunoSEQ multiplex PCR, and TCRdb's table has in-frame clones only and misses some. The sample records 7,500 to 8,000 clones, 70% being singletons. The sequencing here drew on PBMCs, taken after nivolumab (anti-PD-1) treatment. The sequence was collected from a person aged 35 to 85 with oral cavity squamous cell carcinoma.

The CDR3 loop is CASSQDIALPRDTQYF. Here the CDR3 DNA reads TGCGCCAGCAGCCAAGATATTGCCCTACCCAGGGATACGCAGTATTTT. The V gene is TRBV4-1, the J gene TRBJ2-3; D gene ambiguous. This CDR3 has 16 residues. Germline assignment: CDR1 MGHRA and CDR2 YSYEKL. V lost 0 bases to trimming and J lost 6 bases, with 16 bases between them.